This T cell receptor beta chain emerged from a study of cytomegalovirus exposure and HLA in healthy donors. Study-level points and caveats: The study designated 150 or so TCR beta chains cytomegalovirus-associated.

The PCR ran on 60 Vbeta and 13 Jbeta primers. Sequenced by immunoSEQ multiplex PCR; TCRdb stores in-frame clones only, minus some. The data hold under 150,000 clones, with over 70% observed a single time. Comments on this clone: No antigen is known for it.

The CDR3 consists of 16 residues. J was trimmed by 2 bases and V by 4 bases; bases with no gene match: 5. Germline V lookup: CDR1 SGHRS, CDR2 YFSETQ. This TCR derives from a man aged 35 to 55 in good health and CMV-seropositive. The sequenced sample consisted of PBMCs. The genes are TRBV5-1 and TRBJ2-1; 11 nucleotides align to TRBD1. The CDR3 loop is CASSPLGQGAYNEQFF. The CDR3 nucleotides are TGCGCCAGCAGCCCCTTGGGACAGGGGGCCTACAATGAGCAGTTCTTC.